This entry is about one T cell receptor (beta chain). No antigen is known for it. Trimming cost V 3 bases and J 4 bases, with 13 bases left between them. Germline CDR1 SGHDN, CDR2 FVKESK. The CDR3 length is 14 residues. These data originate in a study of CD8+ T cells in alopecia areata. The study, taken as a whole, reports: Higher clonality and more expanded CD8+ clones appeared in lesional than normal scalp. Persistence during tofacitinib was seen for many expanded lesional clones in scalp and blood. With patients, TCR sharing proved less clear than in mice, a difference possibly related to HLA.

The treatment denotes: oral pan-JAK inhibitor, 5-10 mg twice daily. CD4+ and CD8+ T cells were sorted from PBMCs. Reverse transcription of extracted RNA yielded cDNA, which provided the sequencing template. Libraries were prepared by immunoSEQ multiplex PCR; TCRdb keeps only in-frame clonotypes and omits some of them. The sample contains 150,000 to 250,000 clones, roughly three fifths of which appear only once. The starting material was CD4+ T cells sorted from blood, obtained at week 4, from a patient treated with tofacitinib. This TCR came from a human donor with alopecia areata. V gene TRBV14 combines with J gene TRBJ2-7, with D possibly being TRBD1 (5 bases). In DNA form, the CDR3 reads TGTGCCAGCAGCCACCCGGCGACAGATTACGAGCAGTACTTC. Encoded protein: CASSHPATDYEQYF. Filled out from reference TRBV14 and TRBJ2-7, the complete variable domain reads EAGVTQFPSHSVIEKGQTVTLRCDPISGHDNLYWYRRVMGKEIKFLLHFVKESKQDESGMPNNRFLAERTGGTYSTLKVQPAELEDSGVYFCASSHPATDYEQYFGPGTRLTVT.